Listed here are 10 T cell receptor beta chains from one sample, sequenced in a study of T cell repertoires in cytomegalovirus infection. TCRdb called the reads again in MiXCR, with one record for every CDR3 protein. The repertoire holds 250,000 to 300,000 distinct CDR3 sequences, roughly 9.1% seen once, with over 13% in the top ten. The sequenced material came from PBMCs. These receptor sequences come from a human donor in good health (CMV status not recorded). Some clones in this sample may be carry-over from other donors' samples.

The sample holds many counts of this clonotype. The genes are TRBV7-6 and TRBJ1-6, with a possible D match to TRBD1 (6 bases). With 3 bases removed from V and 10 bases from J, the gap between germline ends came to 16 bases. CDR1 and CDR2 (germline): SGHVS, FNYEAQ. The CDR3 covers 15 residues. The CDR3, as DNA: TGTGCCAGCAGCTTGAGGGTGGAGGGGACATCACCCCTCCACTTT. Its protein product is CASSLRVEGTSPLHF.

This rearrangement joins TRBV9 to TRBJ2-3; D remains unclear. The length of the CDR3 is 13 residues. V lost 1 base to trimming and J lost 6 bases, with 9 bases between them. Germline V gene sequence: CDR1 SGDLS, CDR2 YYNGEE. The CDR3 nucleotides are TGTGCCAGCAGCGTACTCTTCTCGGATACGCAGTATTTT. Translation gives CASSVLFSDTQYF.

This clonotype was found many times. The chain carries TRBV28 and TRBJ2-1, with 7 bases identical to TRBD1. Germline values: CDR1 MDHEN, CDR2 SYDVKM. J was trimmed by 3 bases and V by 8 bases; bases with no gene match: 13. CDR3 length: 16 amino acids. The CDR3 here is CASRLRTGSLYNEQFF. In DNA form, the CDR3 reads TGTGCCAGCCGTCTCAGGACAGGCTCCCTCTACAATGAGCAGTTCTTC.

This clonotype showed up just a few times. The CDR3 is CSARVRNTEAFF. The CDR3 coding sequence is TGCAGTGCTAGAGTTAGGAACACTGAAGCTTTCTTT. The chain employs TRBV20-1 and TRBJ1-1; D unclear. Germline V gives CDR1 DFQATT, CDR2 SNEGSKA (reference sequence). Trimming stripped 1 base from V and 1 base from J, with 4 bases between. This CDR3 comprises 12 residues.

The sample holds many counts of this clonotype. This chain uses TRBV7-8 with TRBJ2-5, with D unresolved. This CDR3 region has 12 residues. Germline values: CDR1 SGHVS, CDR2 FQNEAQ. V was pared by 2 bases and J by 4 bases, with 5 bases between. The CDR3 region is CASSLPGETQYF. In nucleotides, the CDR3 is TGTGCCAGCAGCTTACCCGGAGAGACCCAGTACTTC.

The chain employs TRBV7-9 and TRBJ1-5, with D unresolved. V was cut by 1 base and J by 4 bases, with 8 bases left in between. The germline gives CDR1 SEHNR, CDR2 FQNEAQ (reference sequence). CDR3 length equals 14 residues. CDR3 protein: CASSLGYQNQPQHF. CDR3 coding DNA: TGTGCCAGCAGCTTAGGATACCAGAATCAGCCCCAGCATTTT. Full variable domain (missing parts from reference TRBV7-9 and TRBJ1-5): DTGVSQNPRHKITKRGQNVTFRCDPISEHNRLYWYRQTLGQGPEFLTYFQNEAQLEKSRLLSDRFSAERPKGSFSTLEIQRTEQGDSAMYLCASSLGYQNQPQHFGDGTRLSIL.

This clonotype was counted many times. This chain joins TRBV7-3 and TRBJ2-7; D possibly corresponds to TRBD1 (6 bases). Germline values: CDR1 SGHTA, CDR2 FQGTGA. The CDR3 length is 16 residues. Trimming took 4 bases from V and 2 from J, leaving 18 bases between them. This CDR3 is CASSSRQAPGTYEQYF. CDR3 coding DNA: TGTGCCAGCAGCTCCAGACAGGCCCCGGGAACCTACGAGCAGTACTTC.

Ten or more counts support this clonotype. The V call is TRBV5-6, the J call TRBJ1-2; 8 bases line up with TRBD1. This CDR3 contains 18 residues. V lost 0 bases and J lost 8; bases outside the gene matches: 18. The germline CDR1 and CDR2 sequences are SGHDT and YYEEEE. This CDR3 reads CASSLVSGQAFFRSGYTF. The CDR3 DNA sequence: TGTGCCAGCAGCTTGGTATCGGGACAGGCGTTTTTTCGTTCGGGCTACACCTTC.

This clonotype was detected ten times or more. The chain combines TRBV19 with TRBJ2-2; 10 nucleotides line up with TRBD2. The junction had 2 bases not matched to a gene; V was cut back by 1 base and J by 6 bases. The CDR3 extends over 15 amino acids. Germline assignment: CDR1 LNHDA and CDR2 SQIVND (reference sequence). The CDR3 sequence is CASSIVLAGAGELFF. The CDR3 coding sequence is TGTGCCAGTAGTATAGTCCTAGCGGGGGCCGGGGAGCTGTTTTTT.

In this sample, this clonotype turned up many times. The chain joins TRBV5-6 to TRBJ1-1; 7 bases line up with TRBD1. The V segment lost 3 bases and the J segment 4 bases; nucleotides outside the gene matches: 6. Germline V CDR1 and CDR2: SGHDT, YYEEEE. This CDR3 contains 14 residues. This CDR3 is CASSSTNRGTEAFF. The CDR3 DNA reads TGTGCCAGCAGCTCAACAAACAGGGGCACTGAAGCTTTCTTT.